This T cell receptor beta chain was profiled in a study of beta chain features in type 1 diabetes. Background on the study: All samples yielded some 100,000,000 examined sorted cells. The study's findings and limits: Shorter TCRB CDR3s, moderately but significantly so, marked every one of the four CD4+ subsets in Type 1 diabetes patients.

This CDR3 region has 12 residues. Trimming shortened V by 6 bases and J by 2 bases, and 7 bases separated the two germline ends. Germline lookup yields CDR1 MDHEN and CDR2 SYDVKM. In total, each donor contributed a single heparinised blood draw that averaged about 120 mL. Purity of each sorted population was above 95%. With respect to this clone: Its antigen is still unknown. Within the sample, other DNA sequences also encode this same CDR3.

cDNA synthesis used the whole RNA isolate, giving expressed TCRB sequences. Method: immunoSEQ multiplex PCR; TCRdb's copy keeps in-frame clones and lacks some. Of 250,000 to 300,000 clones in the sample, 13% to 15% were seen once. The chain is built from TRBV28 and TRBJ1-2; tentative D call: TRBD1 (6 bases). Input material: naive CD4+ T cells from blood. This receptor was taken from a man aged 25 to 40 with type 1 diabetes. CDR3 loop: CASSQGNYGYTF. The CDR3 bases are TGTGCCAGCAGCCAGGGGAACTATGGCTACACCTTC.